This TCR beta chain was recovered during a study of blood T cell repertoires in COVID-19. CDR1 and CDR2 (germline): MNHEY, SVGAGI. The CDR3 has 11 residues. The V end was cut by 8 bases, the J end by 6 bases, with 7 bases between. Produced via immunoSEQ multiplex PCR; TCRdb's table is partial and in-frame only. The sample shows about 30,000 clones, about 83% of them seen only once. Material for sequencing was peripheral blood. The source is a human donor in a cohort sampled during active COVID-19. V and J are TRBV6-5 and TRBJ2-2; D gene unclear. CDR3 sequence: CASLYAGELFF. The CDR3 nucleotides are TGTGCCAGCTTGTATGCCGGGGAGCTGTTTTTT.